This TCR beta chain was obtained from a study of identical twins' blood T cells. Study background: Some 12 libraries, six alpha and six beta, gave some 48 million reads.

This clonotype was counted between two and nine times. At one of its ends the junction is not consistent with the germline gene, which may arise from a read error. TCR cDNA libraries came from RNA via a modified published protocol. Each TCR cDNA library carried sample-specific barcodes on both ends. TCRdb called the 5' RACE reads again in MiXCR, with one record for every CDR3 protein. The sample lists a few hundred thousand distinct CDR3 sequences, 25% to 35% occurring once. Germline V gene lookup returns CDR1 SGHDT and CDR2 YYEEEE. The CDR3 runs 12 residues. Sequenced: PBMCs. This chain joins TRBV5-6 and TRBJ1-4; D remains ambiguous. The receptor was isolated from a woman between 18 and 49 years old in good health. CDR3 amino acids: CASSPQGRRWVF. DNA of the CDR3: TGTGCCAGCAGCCCCCAAGGACGGCGCTGGGTATTT.